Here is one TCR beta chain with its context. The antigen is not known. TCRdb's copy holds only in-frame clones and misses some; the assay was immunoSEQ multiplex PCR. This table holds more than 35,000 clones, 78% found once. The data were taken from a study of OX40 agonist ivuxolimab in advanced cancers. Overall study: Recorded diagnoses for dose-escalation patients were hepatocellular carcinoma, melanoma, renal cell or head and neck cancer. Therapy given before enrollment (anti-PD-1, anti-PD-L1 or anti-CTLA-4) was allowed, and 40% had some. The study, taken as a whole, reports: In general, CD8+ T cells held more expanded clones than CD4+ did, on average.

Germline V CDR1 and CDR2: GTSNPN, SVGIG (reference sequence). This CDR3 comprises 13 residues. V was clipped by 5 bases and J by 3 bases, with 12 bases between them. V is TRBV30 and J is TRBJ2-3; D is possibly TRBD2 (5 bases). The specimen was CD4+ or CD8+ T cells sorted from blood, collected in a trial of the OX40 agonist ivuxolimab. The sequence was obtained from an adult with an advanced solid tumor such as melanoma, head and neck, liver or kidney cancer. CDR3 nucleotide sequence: TGTGCCTGGGACCTGGGCGGGACAGATACGCAGTATTTT. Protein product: CAWDLGGTDTQYF. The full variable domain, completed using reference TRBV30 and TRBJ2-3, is SQTIHQWPATLVQPVGSPLSLECTVEGTSNPNLYWYRQAAGRGLQLLFYSVGIGQISSEVPQNLSASRPQDRQFILSSKKLLLSDSGFYLCAWDLGGTDTQYFGPGTRLTVL.